Reported below is one T cell receptor (beta chain). Its matching antigen is unknown. The V gene end was trimmed by 3 bases and the J gene end by 5 bases; junction bases not matched to a gene: 9. In germline, CDR1 is SGHNT, CDR2 YYREEE (reference sequence). The CDR3 loop spans 15 amino acids. This entry belongs to a study of chemoradiotherapy in HPV16-positive cancers. For the study at large: Candidate HPV-specific T-cell clones and common TCR motifs came from functional assays in a couple of HPV16-positive patients.

Some clones are missing from TCRdb's copy, which holds only in-frame ones; the method was immunoSEQ multiplex PCR. The data hold 7,000 or so clones, with 85% to 90% observed a single time. Study results and caveats: Candidate HPV-specific clones and E7-related TCR motifs grew in tumor during treatment.

V is TRBV5-4 and J is TRBJ2-7, with TRBD1 matching over 9 bases. This sequence originates from a human donor with HPV-associated anogenital cancer. This sample was obtained from a patient who underwent chemoradiotherapy. Written as DNA, the CDR3 is TGTGCCAGCAGCTCGCCCGGGACAGGGCATAACGAGCAGTACTTC. It translates to CASSSPGTGHNEQYF.